The 15 T cell receptor beta chains presented below share a single source sample, sequenced in a study of shared clonotypes between healthy human individuals. Produced via immunoSEQ multiplex PCR; TCRdb's table is partial and in-frame only. The sample lists millions of clones; just over 90% were seen once. Sequencing used naive CD4+ T cells from PBMCs. Regarding subset: CD45RA+ positively selected. The receptors were gathered from a man aged 18 to 30 in good health. Some clones in this sample may be carry-over from other donors' samples.

The chain recombines TRBV6-6 with TRBJ1-1; TRBD1 agrees at 9 bases. Per germline, CDR1 MNHNY and CDR2 SVGAGI (reference sequence). Trimming removed 5 bases from V and 3 bases from J; junction bases left unmatched: 4. The CDR3 is 14 residues long. This chain's CDR3 is CASSRQGGHTEAFF. The CDR3 nucleotides are TGTGCCAGCAGTCGACAGGGGGGTCACACTGAAGCTTTCTTT.

This clone is a singleton in its sample. This chain connects TRBV15 to TRBJ2-5, with no clear D. The germline V gene encodes CDR1 LNHNV and CDR2 YYDKDF (reference sequence). The CDR3 contains 14 residues. V shed 6 bases and J shed 7 bases, with 18 bases lying between them. The CDR3: CATSTSGLLGTQYF. As DNA, the CDR3 is TGTGCCACCAGTACCTCGGGCCTTCTCGGGACCCAGTACTTC.

This clone was seen only once. This chain uses TRBV25-1 with TRBJ1-1, with 7 bases identical to TRBD1. In germline, CDR1 is MGHDK, CDR2 SYGVNS. V was clipped by 4 bases and J by 4 bases; unmatched bases: 6. The length of the CDR3 is 14 residues. For the CDR3, the DNA is TGTGCCAGCAGTGCCGCACAGGGGACCACTGAAGCTTTCTTT. Its protein is CASSAAQGTTEAFF.

The chain joins TRBV4-3 to TRBJ2-2; perhaps TRBD2 as D (5 bases). Deletions cut 2 bases from V and 1 base from J, with 11 bases between. The germline V gene has CDR1 LGHNA and CDR2 YSLEER. The CDR3 is 16 amino acids. The CDR3 loop is CASSQPPAGNTGELFF. CDR3 nucleotides: TGCGCCAGCAGCCAACCCCCCGCGGGGAACACCGGGGAGCTGTTTTTT.

The chain combines TRBV27 with TRBJ2-6, with TRBD1 as a possible D gene (6 bases). The V end was cut by 8 bases, the J end by 0 bases, with 20 bases between. CDR1 and CDR2 (germline): MNHEY, SMNVEV (reference sequence). This CDR3 has 18 residues. CDR3 sequence reads: CASSTQSRQDSGANVLTF. The CDR3 DNA reads TGTGCCAGCTCCACCCAAAGTAGACAGGACTCTGGGGCCAACGTCCTGACTTTC.

The V call is TRBV10-3, the J call TRBJ2-7, with 9 nucleotides matching TRBD1. The CDR3 extends over 15 amino acids. Germline trimming cut 5 bases from V and 4 bases from J; bases unmatched to any gene: 9. The germline V gene encodes CDR1 ENHRY and CDR2 SYGVKD. CDR3 DNA: TGTGCCATCAGTTCACCACAGGGGGCAGCGTACGAGCAGTACTTC. Protein sequence: CAISSPQGAAYEQYF.

With respect to this clone: At the DNA level, this CDR3 is encoded by other sequences in the same sample as well. The V gene is TRBV18, the J gene TRBJ1-2, with TRBD1 matching 7 bases. With 3 bases clipped from V and 2 bases from J, the junction kept 6 bases outside the gene matches. Germline values: CDR1 KGHSH, CDR2 LQKENI. The CDR3 sequence is 15 residues long. CDR3 sequence reads: CASSPTGQPNYGYTF. The CDR3 DNA sequence: TGTGCCAGCTCACCCACGGGACAGCCGAACTATGGCTACACCTTC.

The chain joins TRBV20-1 to TRBJ1-2; no reliable D call. The CDR3 extends over 11 amino acids. CDR1 and CDR2 from the germline V gene are DFQATT and SNEGSKA (reference sequence). V shed 2 bases and J shed 8 bases, with 9 bases lying between them. CDR3 coding DNA: TGCAGTGCTAGAACCCGCGGAGGCTACACCTTC. Its translation: CSARTRGGYTF.

The genes are TRBV25-1 and TRBJ2-5; tentatively, D is TRBD2 (6 bases). Germline-derived CDR1 and CDR2 are MGHDK and SYGVNS. The V gene lost 3 bases and the J gene lost 2 bases, with 13 bases spanning the gap. There are 15 residues in the CDR3. CDR3 sequence (DNA): TGTGCCAGCAGTGAGTGGGGGGACCGTCAAGAGACCCAGTACTTC. Its translation is CASSEWGDRQETQYF.

This clone is a singleton in its sample. V usage is TRBV27 and J usage is TRBJ1-2; 7 nucleotides align to TRBD1. The germline CDR1 and CDR2 sequences are MNHEY and SMNVEV (reference sequence). V lost 2 bases and J lost 9; bases outside the gene matches: 6. The CDR3 extends over 13 amino acids. The CDR3: CASSLMRDSSYTF. The CDR3 bases are TGTGCCAGCAGTTTAATGAGGGACAGTAGCTACACCTTC.

J is TRBJ2-3 and V is TRBV7-8, with 10 bases that match TRBD2. CDR1 and CDR2 (germline): SGHVS, FQNEAQ. The CDR3 runs to 16 residues. The trim removed 5 bases at V and 2 bases at J, leaving 7 bases unmatched. The CDR3: CASSPRLAGYTDTQYF. CDR3 bases: TGTGCCAGCAGCCCTAGACTAGCGGGTTACACAGATACGCAGTATTTT. The complete variable domain, with remaining parts taken from reference TRBV7-8 and TRBJ2-3, reads GAGVSQSPRYKVAKRGQDVALRCDPISGHVSLFWYQQALGQGPEFLTYFQNEAQLDKSGLPSDRFFAERPEGSVSTLKIQRTQQEDSAVYLCASSPRLAGYTDTQYFGPGTRLTVL.

This clone has just one count. The chain has TRBV6-5 and TRBJ2-7; D gene uncertain. The V gene lost 8 bases and the J gene lost 3 bases, with 11 bases spanning the gap. The length of the CDR3 is 12 residues. Per germline, CDR1 MNHEY and CDR2 SVGAGI. CDR3 DNA: TGTGCCAGCGTGGACCGATACTACGAGCAGTACTTC. Translated: CASVDRYYEQYF.

Turning to this clone: Other DNA sequences from this sample encode an identical CDR3 as well. The chain joins TRBV5-1 to TRBJ1-1, with D perhaps TRBD1 (6 bases). The CDR3 totals 13 residues. V lost 5 bases to trimming and J lost 4 bases, with 12 bases between them. From germline, CDR1 is SGHRS and CDR2 YFSETQ. CDR3 nucleotides: TGCGCCAGCAGTTCCGGGGGCTTCACTGAAGCTTTCTTT. Residues: CASSSGGFTEAFF.

The V call is TRBV6-5, the J call TRBJ2-6; D is undetermined. This CDR3 is built from 15 residues. With 2 bases removed from V and 0 bases from J, the gap between germline ends came to 5 bases. Looked up from germline, CDR1 is MNHEY and CDR2 is SVGAGI. The DNA for the CDR3 is TGTGCCAGCAGTTACGGCTACTCTGGGGCCAACGTCCTGACTTTC. Protein product: CASSYGYSGANVLTF.

Notes on this clone: This CDR3 is also generated by other DNA sequences in the sample. The chain links TRBV2 to TRBJ1-1, with D possibly TRBD1 on 6 matching bases. Germline values: CDR1 SNHLY, CDR2 FYNNEI. Trimming pared 4 bases from V and 1 base from J, leaving 10 bases between. CDR3 length equals 14 residues. Written as DNA, the CDR3 is TGTGCCAGCAGTGTTGGGGGGGCGAACACTGAAGCTTTCTTT. As protein: CASSVGGANTEAFF. The variable domain in full, with the rest retrieved from reference TRBV2 and TRBJ1-1, is EPEVTQTPSHQVTQMGQEVILRCVPISNHLYFYWYRQILGQKVEFLVSFYNNEISEKSEIFDDQFSVERPDGSNFTLKIRSTKLEDSAMYFCASSVGGANTEAFFGQGTRLTVV.